This T cell receptor (beta chain) is from a study of blood T cell repertoires in COVID-19. Some clones are missing from TCRdb's copy, which holds only in-frame ones; the method was immunoSEQ multiplex PCR. The profile shows fewer than 70,000 clones, more than 60% of them singletons. Germline V gene data show CDR1 as LNHNV and CDR2 as YYDKDF (reference sequence). There are 15 residues in the CDR3. Trimming took 5 bases from V and 4 from J; bases not matched to a gene: 9. This clonotype was obtained from a human donor in a cohort sampled during active COVID-19. Sequenced input: peripheral blood. The V gene is TRBV15, the J gene TRBJ1-2; 8 nucleotides align to TRBD1. The CDR3, as DNA: TGTGCCACCAGCGGCGACAGGGGCCGATCCTATGGCTACACCTTC. Its protein is CATSGDRGRSYGYTF.